This T cell receptor (beta chain) stems from a study of blood T cell repertoires in COVID-19. Study-wide context: Spain, Italy and the United States supplied samples that represented acute and convalescent COVID-19.

Authors' analysis steps: Reference gene primers were amplified, and this amplification served to estimate nucleated cell counts. The table came from immunoSEQ multiplex PCR; TCRdb's copy has only in-frame clones and leaves some out. That table is the source of V, J and clone size, and D and trimming were worked out from the DNA. This table holds about 210,000 clones, 75% to 85% found once. The trim removed 5 bases at V and 5 bases at J, leaving 11 bases unmatched. Germline CDR1 reads MNHEY; CDR2 reads SVGEGT. The CDR3 has 15 residues. This rearrangement joins TRBV6-2 or TRBV6-3 to TRBJ2-7; TRBD2 matches at 8 bases. The TCR originated in a man aged 35-49 years who had recovered from COVID-19. The sequenced sample was peripheral blood. The CDR3 reads CASSAGRGGIDEQYF. The CDR3 DNA reads as TGTGCCAGCAGTGCAGGCCGGGGGGGCATTGACGAGCAGTACTTC.